The 5 T cell receptor beta chains below come from one sample, sequenced in a study of identical twins. TCRdb re-derived calls from the 5' RACE reads in MiXCR, one entry per CDR3 protein. Of around 510,000 distinct CDR3 sequences listed, roughly an eighth were seen once; the top ten hold about 0.94%. This sample was also put to use in a study of yellow fever vaccine responses in identical twins.

Sequencing used CD4+ T cells sorted from blood. These receptors originate from a woman in her late teens or twenties in good health.

At least ten counts were recorded for this clonotype. V and J are TRBV25-1 and TRBJ2-1; 10 bases line up with TRBD1. This CDR3 is 21 amino acids long. The trim removed 4 bases at V and 4 bases at J, leaving 22 bases unmatched. CDR1 and CDR2 (germline): MGHDK, SYGVNS. CDR3: CASSAPIGDRGKSRLYNEQFF. DNA for the CDR3: TGTGCCAGCAGTGCACCTATCGGGGACAGGGGAAAAAGCCGGCTTTACAATGAGCAGTTCTTC.

This clonotype showed up many times. CDR3 amino acids: CASSRLDRDRARDSGMETQYF. For the CDR3, the DNA is TGCGCCAGCAGCCGCTTAGACCGGGACAGGGCACGAGATTCGGGTATGGAGACCCAGTACTTC. The J gene is TRBJ2-5, the V gene TRBV5-1, with 9 bases aligning to TRBD1. The J segment lost 5 bases and the V segment lost 4 bases, leaving 27 bases of the junction unmatched. This CDR3 spans 21 amino acids. CDR1 and CDR2 from the germline V gene are SGHRS and YFSETQ.

This clonotype was detected only a few times. The chain uses TRBV6-2 or TRBV6-3 and TRBJ2-5; 7 nucleotides match TRBD1. V gave up 6 bases and J gave up 5 bases; unmatched junction bases: 12. This CDR3 contains 15 residues. CDR1 is MNHEY and CDR2 is SVGEGT in the germline V gene. CDR3 region: CASRGRQGVQETQYF. In DNA, the CDR3 is TGTGCCAGCAGAGGCCGACAGGGCGTTCAGGAGACCCAGTACTTC.

The chain joins TRBV7-8 to TRBJ2-4; TRBD2 might be the D (6 bases). Germline CDR1 is SGHVS and CDR2 is FQNEAQ. Trimming shortened V by 1 base and J by 1 base, and 8 bases separated the two germline ends. This CDR3 has 15 amino acids. CDR3 bases: TGTGCCAGCAGCTTAGGGCGGGATGCCAAAAACATTCAGTACTTC. Translation: CASSLGRDAKNIQYF.

This clonotype was observed a handful of times. The chain combines TRBV29-1 with TRBJ2-5; D gene ambiguous. Germline V gene lookup returns CDR1 SQVTM and CDR2 ANQGSEA. V was clipped by 6 bases and J by 4 bases, with 12 bases between them. The CDR3 is 12 residues long. The CDR3 sequence: CSVIRFGETQYF. The CDR3 coding sequence is TGCAGCGTGATAAGATTTGGAGAGACCCAGTACTTC.